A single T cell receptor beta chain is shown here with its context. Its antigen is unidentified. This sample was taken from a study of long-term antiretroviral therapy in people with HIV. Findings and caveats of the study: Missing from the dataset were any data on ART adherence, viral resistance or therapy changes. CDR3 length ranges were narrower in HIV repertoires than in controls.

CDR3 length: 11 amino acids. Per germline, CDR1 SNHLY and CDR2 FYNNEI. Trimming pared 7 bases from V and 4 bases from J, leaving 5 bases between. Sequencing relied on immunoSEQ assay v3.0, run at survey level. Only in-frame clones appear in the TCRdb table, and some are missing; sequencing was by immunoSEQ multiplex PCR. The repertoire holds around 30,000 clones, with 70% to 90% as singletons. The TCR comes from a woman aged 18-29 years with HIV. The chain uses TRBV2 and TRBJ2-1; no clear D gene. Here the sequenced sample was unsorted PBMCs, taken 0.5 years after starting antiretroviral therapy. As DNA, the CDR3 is TGTGCCAGCACAGCTTACAATGAGCAGTTCTTC. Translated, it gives CASTAYNEQFF.